The T cell receptor (beta chain) described here comes from a study of breast tumors, draining lymph nodes, adjacent tissues. TCRdb itself ran the multiplex PCR reads through MiXCR, one entry per CDR3 protein. The repertoire includes around 230,000 distinct CDR3 sequences, 32% of them detected once, and roughly 1.3% sits in the top ten. Samples came from axillary lymph nodes draining the breast cancer. About this clonotype itself: What it binds is unknown. Compared with germline, one end of the junction differs, possibly owing to a read error.

Study-wide findings and caveats: Tumor and nontumor repertoires were significantly more similar in luminal-like than in basal-like breast cancer. Tumor TCR diversity was below lymph nodes but above nontumor tissue.

This TCR was sampled from a female donor with breast cancer. Some clones in this sample may be carry-over from other donors' samples. The material sequenced was axillary lymph node tissue.

The CDR3 DNA reads as TGTGCCAGCAGTCACTCCCCGGGGGACTATAATGAAAAACTGTTTTTT. Protein sequence: CASSHSPGDYNEKLFF. The rearrangement joins TRBV6-6 to TRBJ1-4; D perhaps matches TRBD1 (5 bases). Germline CDR1 reads MNHNY; CDR2 reads SVGAGI (reference sequence). The CDR3 length is 16 residues.